Below, 13 T cell receptor beta chains from the same sample are listed, as sequenced in a study of chemoradiotherapy in HPV16-positive cancers. Profiling relied on immunoSEQ multiplex PCR, and the TCRdb table lists in-frame clones only, not all of them. The sample includes 30,000 or so clones, about 91% seen only once; the top ten take under 5.5%. The sequencing here drew on blood, taken from a patient who underwent chemoradiotherapy. Receptors originate from a human donor with HPV-associated anogenital cancer.

This chain uses TRBV10-3 with TRBJ1-2; 10 bases map to TRBD1. Unmatched junction bases numbered 4, after V lost 2 bases and J lost 4 bases. The CDR3 length is 15 residues. Germline V gene lookup returns CDR1 ENHRY and CDR2 SYGVKD. The CDR3 loop reads CAISEDGQGGYGYTF. The CDR3 DNA sequence: TGTGCCATCAGTGAGGACGGACAGGGGGGCTATGGCTACACCTTC.

This clone has more than one count but fewer than ten. The chain uses TRBV2 and TRBJ1-6; D is perhaps TRBD1 (5 bases). Trimming cost V 5 bases and J 6 bases, with 14 bases left between them. The CDR3 totals 15 residues. The germline V gene has CDR1 SNHLY and CDR2 FYNNEI. For the CDR3, the DNA is TGTGCCAGCAGTCCCGGGACCCATAGTAATTCACCCCTCCACTTT. Protein sequence: CASSPGTHSNSPLHF.

The V call is TRBV20-1, the J call TRBJ2-1; D might be TRBD2 (5 bases). With 5 bases removed from V and 8 bases from J, the gap between germline ends came to 10 bases. Germline V gene sequence: CDR1 DFQATT, CDR2 SNEGSKA (reference sequence). This CDR3 is 11 amino acids long. The CDR3 DNA sequence: TGCAGTGCTCGAGGGCTGGATGAGCAGTTCTTC. The encoded protein is CSARGLDEQFF.

The chain links TRBV5-1 to TRBJ2-1, with TRBD2 matching 16 bases. Germline-derived CDR1 and CDR2 are SGHRS and YFSETQ. The CDR3 is 16 residues long. Losses at the gene ends were 4 bases for V and 6 bases for J; bases not matched to a gene: 4. In DNA form, the CDR3 reads TGCGCCAGCAGCCCCGGGACTAGCGGGAGGGGCAATGAGCAGTTCTTC. Amino acids: CASSPGTSGRGNEQFF.

The gene calls are TRBV30 and TRBJ1-1; no clear D gene. The ends were cut back, 3 bases at V and 3 bases at J, with 11 bases in the middle. CDR1 GTSNPN and CDR2 SVGIG come from the germline V gene (reference sequence). The CDR3 has 13 residues. CDR3 residues: CAWSQERDTEAFF. Here the CDR3 DNA reads TGTGCCTGGAGCCAAGAACGGGACACTGAAGCTTTCTTT.

The chain links TRBV6-6 to TRBJ1-1; a weak D match, TRBD1 (5 bases). Germline V gene data show CDR1 as MNHNY and CDR2 as SVGAGI (reference sequence). The CDR3 spans 13 residues. Trimming shortened V by 2 bases and J by 4 bases, and 8 bases separated the two germline ends. CDR3 sequence: CASSYGQGTEAFF. For the CDR3, the DNA is TGTGCCAGCAGTTACGGTCAGGGCACTGAAGCTTTCTTT.

This chain connects TRBV28 to TRBJ2-1, with 9 bases identical to TRBD1. CDR1 is MDHEN, CDR2 SYDVKM, per germline. This CDR3 region has 15 residues. J lost 4 bases, V lost 5 bases, and 6 bases had no gene match. In DNA, the CDR3 is TGTGCCAGCAGTGCAACCGGGACAGGGTACAATGAGCAGTTCTTC. As protein: CASSATGTGYNEQFF.

There are a few counts of this clone. The chain combines TRBV5-1 with TRBJ2-7; TRBD1 aligns across 9 bases. In germline, CDR1 is SGHRS, CDR2 YFSETQ. The J segment lost 1 base and the V segment lost 5 bases, leaving 7 bases of the junction unmatched. The CDR3 runs 15 residues. The CDR3 DNA follows: TGCGCCAGCAGGAGGAGGACAGGGGAATCCTACGAGCAGTACTTC. It is translated as CASRRRTGESYEQYF.

The genes are TRBV27 and TRBJ1-5; 7 bases map to TRBD1. J was trimmed by 0 bases and V by 5 bases; bases with no gene match: 4. The CDR3 runs to 15 residues. Germline V CDR1 and CDR2: MNHEY, SMNVEV (reference sequence). The CDR3: CASSRDSYSNQPQHF. Written as DNA, the CDR3 is TGTGCCAGCAGTAGGGACAGCTATAGCAATCAGCCCCAGCATTTT.

This chain joins TRBV5-1 and TRBJ1-2; TRBD1 aligns across 9 bases. Germline lookup yields CDR1 SGHRS and CDR2 YFSETQ. Losses at the gene ends were 0 bases for V and 8 bases for J; bases not matched to a gene: 14. This CDR3 spans 17 amino acids. The chain's CDR3 is CASSLGPRTGETKGYTF. For the CDR3, the DNA is TGCGCCAGCAGCTTGGGCCCCCGGACAGGGGAGACGAAAGGCTACACCTTC. The whole variable domain, filled in from reference TRBV5-1 and TRBJ1-2, reads KAGVTQTPRYLIKTRGQQVTLSCSPISGHRSVSWYQQTPGQGLQFLFEYFSETQRNKGNFPGRFSGRQFSNSRSEMNVSTLELGDSALYLCASSLGPRTGETKGYTFGSGTRLTVV.

The J gene is TRBJ1-4, the V gene TRBV6-1, with unresolved D. The germline V gene has CDR1 MNHNS and CDR2 SASEGT. Trimming removed 4 bases from V and 7 bases from J, with 19 bases in between. The CDR3 loop spans 16 amino acids. Here the CDR3 DNA reads TGTGCCAGCAGTGGGACGGAGCGATTAGGCGGTGAAAAACTGTTTTTT. It translates to CASSGTERLGGEKLFF.

The chain couples TRBV18 to TRBJ2-1; D is perhaps TRBD1 (6 bases). CDR3 length equals 16 residues. V was clipped by 0 bases and J by 7 bases, with 16 bases between them. The V gene's germline CDR1 is KGHSH and CDR2 LQKENI. CDR3 amino acids: CASSPPISGAVNEQFF. The CDR3 nucleotides read TGTGCCAGCTCACCACCGATCTCAGGGGCGGTGAATGAGCAGTTCTTC.

The V and J genes are TRBV28 and TRBJ2-1, with TRBD2 matching 11 bases. The CDR3 consists of 17 residues. Germline V gene sequence: CDR1 MDHEN, CDR2 SYDVKM. With V trimmed by 6 bases and J by 3 bases, 10 bases remained unmatched. CDR3: CASSPPSGGNYYNEQFF. The CDR3 nucleotides read TGTGCCAGCAGCCCTCCTAGCGGGGGGAATTACTACAATGAGCAGTTCTTC.